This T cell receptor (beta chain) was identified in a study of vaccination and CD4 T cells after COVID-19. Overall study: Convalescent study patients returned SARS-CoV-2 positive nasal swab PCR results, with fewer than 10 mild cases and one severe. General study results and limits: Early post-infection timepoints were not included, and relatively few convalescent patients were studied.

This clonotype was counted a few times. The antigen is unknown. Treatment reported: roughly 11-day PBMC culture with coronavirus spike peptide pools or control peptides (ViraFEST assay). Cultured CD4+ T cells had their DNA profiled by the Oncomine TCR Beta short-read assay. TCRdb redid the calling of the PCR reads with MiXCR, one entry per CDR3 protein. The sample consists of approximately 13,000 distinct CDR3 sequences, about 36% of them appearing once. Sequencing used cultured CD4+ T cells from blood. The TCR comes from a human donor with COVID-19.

The CDR3 protein is CSASTSDTDTQYF. Here the CDR3 DNA reads TGCAGTGCGTCGACTAGTGACACAGATACGCAGTATTTT. The genes are TRBV20-1 and TRBJ2-3; the D gene is possibly TRBD2 (6 bases). Trimming shortened V by 6 bases and J by 2 bases, and 12 bases separated the two germline ends. The CDR3 runs 13 residues. Germline V gives CDR1 DFQATT, CDR2 SNEGSKA (reference sequence).